Listed here are 9 T cell receptor beta chains from one sample, sequenced in a study of OX40 agonist ivuxolimab in advanced cancers. Assay used: immunoSEQ multiplex PCR; TCRdb lists only in-frame clones, some missing. The sample has about 92,000 clones; 90% to 95% are singletons. This sample comprised CD4+ or CD8+ T cells sorted from blood, obtained in a trial of the OX40 agonist ivuxolimab. The source is an adult with an advanced solid tumor such as melanoma, head and neck, liver or kidney cancer.

The chain recombines TRBV18 with TRBJ2-5, with TRBD1 matching 9 bases. The CDR3 length is 13 residues. Germline loops: CDR1 KGHSH, CDR2 LQKENI. V shed 4 bases, J shed 5 bases, and the junction held 2 bases outside the gene matches. The DNA of the CDR3 is TGTGCCAGCTCACGGGGACAGGGCGAGACCCAGTACTTC. Protein sequence: CASSRGQGETQYF.

The chain couples TRBV7-9 to TRBJ2-3; 7 bases map to TRBD2. Trimming took 1 base from V and 1 from J; bases not matched to a gene: 2. This CDR3 spans 15 amino acids. CDR1 and CDR2 (germline): SEHNR, FQNEAQ (reference sequence). This chain's CDR3 is CASSLGEGGTDTQYF. The CDR3 region has the DNA TGTGCCAGCAGCTTAGGGGAGGGCGGCACAGATACGCAGTATTTT.

The rearrangement links TRBV28 to TRBJ1-1, with no clear D. The CDR3 covers 17 residues. V was pared by 7 bases and J by 1 base, with 22 bases between. Germline V gene lookup returns CDR1 MDHEN and CDR2 SYDVKM. In DNA form, the CDR3 reads TGTGCCAGCACCTTAGGGCGGGGAGGGAAGGAGAACACTGAAGCTTTCTTT. It codes for CASTLGRGGKENTEAFF.

The chain links TRBV19 to TRBJ2-7; no clear D. Trimming left V 3 bases short and J 2 bases short, with 14 bases between. The CDR3 runs 15 residues. Germline-derived CDR1 and CDR2 are LNHDA and SQIVND (reference sequence). In DNA form, the CDR3 reads TGTGCCAGTAGTATCTTATTGGGGTACACCTACGAGCAGTACTTC. Protein: CASSILLGYTYEQYF.

V is TRBV5-4 and J is TRBJ2-1; D might be TRBD2 (5 bases). The CDR3 loop spans 14 amino acids. Trimming stripped 7 bases from V and 5 bases from J, with 16 bases between. Germline-derived CDR1 and CDR2 are SGHNT and YYREEE (reference sequence). The CDR3 region has the DNA TGTGCCAGCTCCTCCCGAGGGCGAAACAATGAGCAGTTCTTC. Translated, it gives CASSSRGRNNEQFF. Full variable domain (missing parts from reference TRBV5-4 and TRBJ2-1): ETGVTQSPTHLIKTRGQQVTLRCSSQSGHNTVSWYQQALGQGPQFIFQYYREEENGRGNFPPRFSGLQFPNYSSELNVNALELDDSALYLCASSSRGRNNEQFFGPGTRLTVL.

This chain links TRBV7-9 with TRBJ2-1; D unclear. The CDR3 is 14 amino acids. V lost 5 bases, J lost 8 bases, and 16 bases lay in between. CDR1 SEHNR and CDR2 FQNEAQ come from the germline V gene (reference sequence). The CDR3 DNA follows: TGTGCCAGCAGCGTCGACCGACTCCGGCATGAGCAGTTCTTC. Protein product: CASSVDRLRHEQFF.

This clone was seen a single time. The V gene is TRBV9, the J gene TRBJ1-1, with a possible D match to TRBD1 (5 bases). Trimming stripped 0 bases from V and 5 bases from J, with 14 bases between. The CDR3 contains 15 residues. Per the germline V gene, CDR1 is SGDLS and CDR2 is YYNGEE. This chain's CDR3 is CASSVAGVSATEAFF. In DNA form, the CDR3 reads TGTGCCAGCAGCGTAGCGGGGGTATCGGCGACTGAAGCTTTCTTT.

The chain carries TRBV6-4 and TRBJ1-5; D call uncertain. CDR1 is MRHNA, CDR2 SNTAGT, per germline. CDR3 size: 16 residues. Trimming pared 7 bases from V and 7 bases from J, leaving 23 bases between. CDR3 bases: TGTGCCAGCACCAACCAGGAGGGCTGGGATGGACAGCCCCAGCATTTT. Amino acid sequence: CASTNQEGWDGQPQHF.

The chain employs TRBV9 and TRBJ2-3; a possible D gene is TRBD1 (6 bases). Looked up from germline, CDR1 is SGDLS and CDR2 is YYNGEE. There are 14 residues in the CDR3. V lost 0 bases to trimming and J lost 7 bases, with 12 bases between them. CDR3 bases: TGTGCCAGCAGCGTAGGGGGACAAGAATATACGCAGTATTTT. This sequence encodes CASSVGGQEYTQYF. Combining the CDR3 with reference TRBV9 and TRBJ2-3 gives the whole variable domain DSGVTQTPKHLITATGQRVTLRCSPRSGDLSVYWYQQSLDQGLQFLIQYYNGEERAKGNILERFSAQQFPDLHSELNLSSLELGDSALYFCASSVGGQEYTQYFGPGTRLTVL.